This T cell receptor (beta chain) was sequenced for a study of blood T cell repertoires in COVID-19. Whole-study context: Samples came from the United States, Italy and Spain, spanning acute and convalescent COVID-19. PBMCs, B-cell-depleted T cells, or T cells were the source of the cDNA or gDNA that made up the material.

Some clones are missing from TCRdb's copy, which holds only in-frame ones; the method was immunoSEQ multiplex PCR. The data hold about 68,000 clones, with about 74% observed a single time. CDR3 length: 15 amino acids. J gave up 5 bases and V 4 bases, and 4 bases lay outside the gene matches. The germline gives CDR1 MNHEY, CDR2 SVGEGT. This TCR derives from a human donor in a cohort sampled during active COVID-19. Sequencing used peripheral blood. This chain joins TRBV6-2 or TRBV6-3 and TRBJ2-2, with TRBD1 matching 10 bases. The CDR3 protein is CASSFGTGVTGELFF. CDR3 nucleotides: TGTGCCAGCAGTTTCGGGACAGGGGTTACCGGGGAGCTGTTTTTT.